Listed here are 21 T cell receptor beta chains from one sample, sequenced in a study of spatial heterogeneity in lung cancer. As for time point: sample taken at primary tumor resection. The authors sequenced whole RNA from tumor, nontumor lung or frozen PBMC without sorting. TCRdb re-derived calls from the 5' RACE reads in MiXCR, one entry per CDR3 protein. The sample includes 25,000 or so distinct CDR3 sequences, around 8.4% of them seen just once. Sequencing used PBMCs, obtained at surgery. These TCRs come from a female donor with early-stage non-small cell lung cancer.

There are many counts of this clonotype. The rearrangement links TRBV19 to TRBJ1-1; D gene ambiguous. Germline V gives CDR1 LNHDA, CDR2 SQIVND (reference sequence). CDR3 length: 18 residues. Trimming stripped 3 bases from V and 1 base from J, with 21 bases between. The CDR3 here is CASSIPVQAKATNTEAFF. The CDR3, as DNA: TGTGCCAGTAGTATCCCCGTTCAGGCAAAGGCCACGAACACTGAAGCTTTCTTT.

This CDR3 is CASTATSTDTQYF. DNA for the CDR3: TGTGCCAGCACCGCGACTAGCACAGATACGCAGTATTTT. The V and J genes are TRBV27 and TRBJ2-3; D gene unclear. V dropped 7 bases and J dropped 0 bases, with 8 bases sitting between them. Germline V gene lookup returns CDR1 MNHEY and CDR2 SMNVEV (reference sequence). This CDR3 has 13 residues.

This clonotype was seen only a few times. The chain recombines TRBV27 with TRBJ2-1; 13 nucleotides line up with TRBD2. The CDR3 covers 17 residues. The V gene end was trimmed by 5 bases and the J gene end by 5 bases; junction bases not matched to a gene: 9. CDR1 is MNHEY, CDR2 SMNVEV, per germline (reference sequence). In DNA, the CDR3 is TGTGCCAGCAGTCGGACTAGCGGGGGCCACAGGGACAATGAGCAGTTCTTC. This translates into CASSRTSGGHRDNEQFF.

This clonotype has at least ten counts. The chain is built from TRBV6-5 and TRBJ2-7; D perhaps matches TRBD1 (5 bases). The germline V gene has CDR1 MNHEY and CDR2 SVGAGI. The CDR3 consists of 15 residues. Trimming shortened V by 0 bases and J by 1 base, and 10 bases separated the two germline ends. Here the CDR3 reads CASSYSAQGSYEQYF. The CDR3 nucleotides are TGTGCCAGCAGTTACTCGGCCCAGGGTTCCTACGAGCAGTACTTC.

This clonotype appeared many times. The chain joins TRBV7-8 to TRBJ1-3; possible D gene TRBD1, 5 bases. V lost 1 base and J lost 9, with 13 bases in between. The germline V gene has CDR1 SGHVS and CDR2 FQNEAQ. The CDR3 sequence is 14 residues long. CDR3 region: CASSLGTDRGTIYF. Here the CDR3 DNA reads TGTGCCAGCAGCTTAGGAACAGACAGAGGCACCATATATTTT.

This clonotype has just a few counts. The V and J genes are TRBV7-3 and TRBJ2-3, with 9 bases aligning to TRBD2. The CDR3 contains 19 residues. Germline CDR1 and CDR2: SGHTA and FQGTGA. J lost 2 bases, V lost 2 bases, and 14 bases had no gene match. CDR3: CASSLFVSGGRAITDTQYF. The CDR3 coding sequence is TGTGCCAGCAGCTTATTTGTGTCCGGCGGGAGGGCCATCACAGATACGCAGTATTTT.

This chain uses TRBV10-3 with TRBJ2-3, with D possibly matching TRBD2 (7 bases). CDR1 is ENHRY and CDR2 is SYGVKD in the germline V gene. The CDR3 contains 12 residues. V lost 10 bases, J lost 4 bases, and 12 bases lay in between. The CDR3 region has the DNA TGTGCCACTGGGGGGGGCCCAGATACGCAGTATTTT. Protein: CATGGGPDTQYF.

Only a few counts were recorded for this clonotype. The CDR3 coding sequence is TGCAGTGCTAGAGAAACCGAATTAGTCACCGGGGAGCTGTTTTTT. Protein product: CSARETELVTGELFF. V gene TRBV20-1 combines with J gene TRBJ2-2; D call uncertain. CDR3 length equals 15 residues. V gave up 0 bases and J gave up 4 bases, with 12 bases separating them. From germline, CDR1 is DFQATT and CDR2 SNEGSKA (reference sequence).

This clonotype was detected many times. V usage is TRBV6-2 or TRBV6-3 and J usage is TRBJ1-2; D may be TRBD1 (5 bases). Germline V lookup: CDR1 MNHEY, CDR2 SVGEGT. The CDR3 runs to 13 residues. Trimming cost V 0 bases and J 8 bases, with 10 bases left between them. The CDR3 spells CASSYSMGDGYTF. The CDR3 DNA is TGTGCCAGCAGTTACTCGATGGGGGACGGCTACACCTTC.

The table lists this clonotype with many counts. This chain uses TRBV5-4 with TRBJ2-5; 9 bases line up with TRBD2. Trimming removed 4 bases from V and 5 bases from J; junction bases left unmatched: 6. This CDR3 has 14 amino acids. Germline values: CDR1 SGHNT, CDR2 YYREEE (reference sequence). The CDR3 region has the DNA TGTGCCAGCAGCGGTGGGACTAGCCGTGAGACCCAGTACTTC. It specifies CASSGGTSRETQYF.

This clonotype was observed many times. The chain couples TRBV7-9 to TRBJ1-2; D possibly corresponds to TRBD1 (5 bases). V was pared by 1 base and J by 4 bases, with 10 bases between. From germline, CDR1 is SEHNR and CDR2 FQNEAQ (reference sequence). The CDR3 totals 14 residues. In DNA form, the CDR3 reads TGTGCCAGCAGCTTAGGGGACGTGGGCTATGGCTACACCTTC. Its protein product is CASSLGDVGYGYTF.

The chain uses TRBV7-2 and TRBJ1-2; the D is unclear. The length of the CDR3 is 14 residues. V lost 5 bases, J lost 6 bases, and 16 bases lay in between. Germline assignment: CDR1 SGHTA and CDR2 FQGNSA. The CDR3 nucleotides read TGTGCCAGCAGCCCGGCCTATGGTCGCCATGGCTACACCTTC. It encodes CASSPAYGRHGYTF.

This clonotype was counted ten times or more. V usage is TRBV7-2 and J usage is TRBJ1-5, with D uncertain. The CDR3 runs to 16 residues. With 1 base removed from V and 2 bases from J, the gap between germline ends came to 12 bases. The germline gives CDR1 SGHTA, CDR2 FQGNSA. CDR3 protein: CASSLEVGRGNQPQHF. Written as DNA, the CDR3 is TGTGCCAGCAGCTTAGAGGTGGGGAGGGGCAATCAGCCCCAGCATTTT.

Only a few counts were recorded for this clonotype. The rearrangement uses TRBV20-1 and TRBJ2-1; 13 positions match TRBD2. Germline-derived CDR1 and CDR2 are DFQATT and SNEGSKA (reference sequence). This CDR3 has 14 amino acids. The V and J ends lost 7 bases and 5 bases, in that order; junction bases with no gene match: 5. CDR3 loop: CSEKGTSGDNEQFF. DNA of the CDR3: TGCAGTGAAAAAGGGACTAGCGGGGACAATGAGCAGTTCTTC.

This clonotype was recorded many times. The V call is TRBV11-3, the J call TRBJ1-3; D not certain. CDR3 length equals 13 residues. V was cut by 6 bases and J by 0 bases, with 6 bases left in between. Looked up from germline, CDR1 is SGHNT and CDR2 is YENEEA. CDR3: CASSRSSGNTIYF. CDR3 nucleotide sequence: TGTGCCAGCAGTCGTTCCTCTGGAAACACCATATATTTT. The full variable domain, rest sourced from reference TRBV11-3 and TRBJ1-3, is EAGVVQSPRYKIIEKKQPVAFWCNPISGHNTLYWYLQNLGQGPELLIRYENEEAVDDSQLPKDRFSAERLKGVDSTLKIQPAELGDSAVYLCASSRSSGNTIYFGEGSWLTVV.

The chain employs TRBV7-9 and TRBJ2-3, with TRBD2 matching over 8 bases. Germline CDR1 is SEHNR and CDR2 is FQNEAQ (reference sequence). Trimming took 3 bases from V and 0 from J; bases not matched to a gene: 2. The CDR3 has 15 residues. In nucleotides, the CDR3 is TGTGCCAGCAGCTTCCTAGCGGGCAGCACAGATACGCAGTATTTT. Protein: CASSFLAGSTDTQYF.

This clonotype was counted ten times or more. The gene calls are TRBV29-1 and TRBJ1-3; TRBD1 might be the D (6 bases). Germline V CDR1 and CDR2: SQVTM, ANQGSEA. Trimming shortened V by 2 bases and J by 0 bases, and 20 bases separated the two germline ends. The CDR3 runs to 18 residues. This CDR3 reads CSVELTGPRQNSGNTIYF. CDR3 DNA: TGCAGCGTTGAATTAACAGGGCCGCGACAGAACTCTGGAAACACCATATATTTT.

Ten or more counts support this clonotype. The J gene is TRBJ1-1, the V gene TRBV3-1, with D perhaps matching TRBD1 (5 bases). The CDR3 length is 15 residues. Trimming shortened V by 6 bases and J by 3 bases, and 17 bases separated the two germline ends. Germline CDR1 and CDR2: LGHDT and YNNKEL (reference sequence). The CDR3 DNA reads as TGTGCCAGCAGTGAACGGAGGGGCGGCGACACTGAAGCTTTCTTT. Protein product: CASSERRGGDTEAFF.

This clonotype was counted only a few times. The rearrangement uses TRBV6-1 and TRBJ2-1; D is uncertain. This CDR3 is built from 14 residues. Trimming cost V 2 bases and J 6 bases, with 11 bases left between them. From germline, CDR1 is MNHNS and CDR2 SASEGT. The CDR3 region is CASSEFGPTNEQFF. The CDR3 DNA follows: TGTGCCAGCAGTGAATTTGGACCCACCAATGAGCAGTTCTTC.

This clonotype was observed many times. The rearrangement joins TRBV19 to TRBJ1-5; weak D call: TRBD1 (5 bases). The V gene's germline CDR1 is LNHDA and CDR2 SQIVND (reference sequence). The V gene lost 3 bases and the J gene lost 5 bases, with 8 bases spanning the gap. The CDR3 runs to 13 residues. The CDR3 here is CASSMQGDQPQHF. Here the CDR3 DNA reads TGTGCCAGTAGTATGCAGGGCGATCAGCCCCAGCATTTT.

This clonotype was counted ten times or more. The chain is built from TRBV6-2 or TRBV6-3 and TRBJ1-1; D perhaps matches TRBD1 (6 bases). Germline V gene lookup returns CDR1 MNHEY and CDR2 SVGEGT. CDR3 length: 13 amino acids. V was cut by 0 bases and J by 8 bases, with 10 bases left in between. The CDR3 loop is CASSYSRGAEAFF. The CDR3 DNA reads TGTGCCAGCAGTTACTCACGGGGGGCGGAAGCTTTCTTT.